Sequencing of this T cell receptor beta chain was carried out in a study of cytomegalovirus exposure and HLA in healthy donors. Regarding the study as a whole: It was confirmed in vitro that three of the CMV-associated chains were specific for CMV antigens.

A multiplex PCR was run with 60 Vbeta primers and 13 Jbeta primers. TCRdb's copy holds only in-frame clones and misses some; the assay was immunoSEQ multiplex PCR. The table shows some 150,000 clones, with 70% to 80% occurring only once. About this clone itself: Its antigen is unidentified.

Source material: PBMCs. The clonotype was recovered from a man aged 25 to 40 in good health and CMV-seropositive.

This CDR3 is CASSPSAEAYSNQPQHF. CDR3 DNA sequence: TGTGCCAGCAGTCCCTCAGCTGAGGCTTATAGCAATCAGCCCCAGCATTTT. The chain combines TRBV27 with TRBJ1-5; D uncertain. The CDR3 runs 17 residues. V lost 5 bases and J 0 bases, leaving 17 bases between the germline ends. CDR1 is MNHEY, CDR2 SMNVEV, per germline (reference sequence).